These 30 T cell receptor beta chains came from one sample sequenced in a study of CD8+ T cells in alopecia areata. Treatment here: oral pan-JAK inhibitor, 5-10 mg twice daily. The sequencing template was cDNA reverse transcribed from extracted RNA. Assay used: immunoSEQ multiplex PCR; TCRdb lists only in-frame clones, some missing. This table has under 150,000 clones, 56% appearing once. Specimen: CD4+ T cells sorted from blood, collected at week 24, from a patient treated with tofacitinib. The receptors stem from a human donor with alopecia areata.

J is TRBJ2-5 and V is TRBV5-1; 7 bases agree with TRBD2. Germline V gene sequence: CDR1 SGHRS, CDR2 YFSETQ. J lost 5 bases, V lost 4 bases, and 8 bases had no gene match. The CDR3 length is 14 residues. Here the CDR3 reads CASSAGVGGETQYF. The CDR3 DNA reads TGCGCCAGCAGCGCGGGGGTAGGTGGGGAGACCCAGTACTTC. Full variable domain (remainder filled in from reference TRBV5-1 and TRBJ2-5): KAGVTQTPRYLIKTRGQQVTLSCSPISGHRSVSWYQQTPGQGLQFLFEYFSETQRNKGNFPGRFSGRQFSNSRSEMNVSTLELGDSALYLCASSAGVGGETQYFGPGTRLLVL.

This clone was observed a few times. V usage is TRBV13 and J usage is TRBJ2-1, with 13 bases lining up with TRBD2. This CDR3 has 14 residues. V was pared by 6 bases and J by 10 bases, with 6 bases of the junction left unmatched. In germline, CDR1 is PRHDT, CDR2 FYEKMQ (reference sequence). The CDR3, as DNA: TGTGCCAGCAGAAGGACTAGCGGGGGTTTCGAGCAGTTCTTC. Residues: CASRRTSGGFEQFF.

V is TRBV27 and J is TRBJ1-2, with D unresolved. The ends were cut back, 3 bases at V and 3 bases at J, with 8 bases in the middle. Germline CDR1 and CDR2: MNHEY and SMNVEV (reference sequence). CDR3 length equals 13 residues. CDR3 sequence reads: CASSLNRYYGYTF. For the CDR3, the DNA is TGTGCCAGCAGTTTGAACAGATACTATGGCTACACCTTC.

The V gene is TRBV2, the J gene TRBJ2-1; D is possibly TRBD1 (7 bases). The CDR3 totals 15 residues. Between the trimmed V and J ends, which lost 6 bases and 2 bases, there was a span of 14 bases. CDR1 and CDR2 (germline): SNHLY, FYNNEI. The CDR3 here is CASSLAGGTYNEQFF. In nucleotides, the CDR3 is TGTGCCAGCAGCCTAGCAGGGGGGACCTACAATGAGCAGTTCTTC.

This clone was seen more than once but under ten times. The CDR3 DNA is TGTGCCAGCAGTGAGGGTTCAGGTTCCAATCAGCCCCAGCATTTT. Translated: CASSEGSGSNQPQHF. The chain has TRBV25-1 and TRBJ1-5; D unresolved. Germline V CDR1 and CDR2: MGHDK, SYGVNS. The CDR3 length is 15 residues. V lost 3 bases to trimming and J lost 3 bases, with 12 bases between them.

This clone has just a few counts. The chain uses TRBV4-1 and TRBJ2-7; tentatively, D is TRBD2 (5 bases). This CDR3 has 17 amino acids. Trimming removed 4 bases from V and 4 bases from J, with 23 bases in between. From germline, CDR1 is MGHRA and CDR2 YSYEKL. DNA of the CDR3: TGCGCCAGCAGCCCCTCCCTGATGGAGGCCCTCTGGTACGAGCAGTACTTC. Its protein product is CASSPSLMEALWYEQYF.

The rearrangement uses TRBV13 and TRBJ1-1; no clear D. The CDR3 extends over 14 amino acids. Germline assignment: CDR1 PRHDT and CDR2 FYEKMQ (reference sequence). V lost 0 bases and J lost 0, with 5 bases in between. The CDR3 DNA reads TGTGCCAGCAGCTTAGGGACACTGAACACTGAAGCTTTCTTT. Residues: CASSLGTLNTEAFF.

As to this clone: One end of the junction varies from germline; a read error may be responsible. The chain joins TRBV4-2 to TRBJ2-6; D may be TRBD1 or TRBD2 (5 bases each). This CDR3 has 18 residues. CDR1 and CDR2 (germline): LGHNA, YNFKEQ. This CDR3 reads CASSQGTVRSSGANVLTF. CDR3 sequence (DNA): TGTGCCAGCAGTCAAGGGACGGTGCGGAGCTCTGGGGCCAACGTCCTGACTTTC.

This clone was picked up a small number of times. The chain recombines TRBV11-2 with TRBJ2-3; TRBD2 aligns across 8 bases. This CDR3 has 15 amino acids. Trimming cost V 5 bases and J 4 bases; bases outside gene matches: 8. In germline, CDR1 is SGHAT, CDR2 FQNNGV. The chain's CDR3 is CASSTRTSMPDTQYF. The CDR3 coding sequence is TGTGCCAGCAGCACACGGACTAGCATGCCAGATACGCAGTATTTT.

This clone came up a few times. The V call is TRBV20-1, the J call TRBJ1-1; D is uncertain. V lost 3 bases, J lost 10 bases, and 12 bases lay in between. This CDR3 spans 11 amino acids. Germline V gene sequence: CDR1 DFQATT, CDR2 SNEGSKA (reference sequence). This CDR3 reads CSASPRARAFF. The CDR3 DNA follows: TGCAGTGCTAGCCCCAGAGCAAGAGCTTTCTTT.

This chain links TRBV27 with TRBJ2-7; a weak D match, TRBD1 (6 bases). CDR1 is MNHEY and CDR2 is SMNVEV in the germline V gene (reference sequence). The CDR3 length is 15 residues. V lost 5 bases to trimming and J lost 4 bases, with 18 bases between them. This CDR3 reads CASSARAGTTYEQYF. The CDR3, as DNA: TGTGCCAGCAGTGCGCGAGCCGGGACAACTTACGAGCAGTACTTC.

A single count supports this clone. This chain joins TRBV7-2 and TRBJ1-6, with D possibly matching TRBD1 (5 bases). The germline CDR1 and CDR2 sequences are SGHTA and FQGNSA. The V end lost 5 bases, the J end lost 7 bases, and 18 bases lay between the germline ends. CDR3 length equals 16 residues. The chain's CDR3 is CASSTQSGGYNSPLHF. CDR3 DNA: TGTGCCAGCAGCACCCAGAGCGGGGGATACAATTCACCCCTCCACTTT.

This clone has just a few counts. The chain couples TRBV7-2 to TRBJ1-1; 8 nucleotides align to TRBD1. CDR1 is SGHTA and CDR2 is FQGNSA in the germline V gene. This CDR3 spans 13 amino acids. V was pared by 4 bases and J by 11 bases, with 9 bases of the junction left unmatched. The CDR3 bases are TGTGCCAGCAGCTCCGGGACAGGTCTCCGGGCTTTCTTT. Its protein is CASSSGTGLRAFF.

The CDR3 bases are TGTGCCATCAGTGATGCCCGCGAAGGGAATGAGCAGTTCTTC. This sequence encodes CAISDAREGNEQFF. The J gene is TRBJ2-1, the V gene TRBV10-3; D gene ambiguous. The CDR3 has 14 amino acids. V was clipped by 3 bases and J by 7 bases, with 13 bases between them. The germline V gene has CDR1 ENHRY and CDR2 SYGVKD.

V and J are TRBV11-1 and TRBJ2-7; no definite D call. Germline V CDR1 and CDR2: SGHAT, FQDESV (reference sequence). The V and J ends lost 1 base and 0 bases respectively, with 10 bases between them. The length of the CDR3 is 15 residues. CDR3 protein: CASSLEYGNSYEQYF. DNA of the CDR3: TGTGCCAGCAGCTTAGAGTACGGAAACTCCTACGAGCAGTACTTC.

This sequence joins TRBV6-5 and TRBJ2-3; the match to TRBD1 covers 9 bases. J was trimmed by 4 bases and V by 4 bases; bases with no gene match: 6. CDR3 length: 15 amino acids. Germline CDR1 MNHEY, CDR2 SVGAGI. The CDR3 nucleotides read TGTGCCAGCAGTTTACAGGGGGCTTATGCAGATACGCAGTATTTT. It yields the protein CASSLQGAYADTQYF.

The genes are TRBV25-1 and TRBJ2-6; D gene ambiguous. This CDR3 spans 15 amino acids. The germline CDR1 and CDR2 sequences are MGHDK and SYGVNS. Trimming removed 4 bases at V and 0 bases at J, with 7 bases between. The CDR3 loop is CASSAGVSGANVLTF. The CDR3 coding sequence is TGTGCCAGCAGTGCAGGAGTCTCTGGGGCCAACGTCCTGACTTTC.

The CDR3 sequence: CAISVGGQGLGEQYF. As DNA, the CDR3 is TGTGCCATCAGTGTTGGAGGACAGGGGTTAGGGGAGCAGTACTTC. The V gene is TRBV10-3, the J gene TRBJ2-7; TRBD1 matches at 9 bases. Germline V lookup: CDR1 ENHRY, CDR2 SYGVKD. The CDR3 is made up of 15 amino acids. V lost 4 bases to trimming and J lost 7 bases; unmatched junction nucleotides: 11.

The genes are TRBV30 and TRBJ1-4; D possibly corresponds to TRBD1 (6 bases). The CDR3 covers 16 residues. Trimming cost V 3 bases and J 0 bases, with 14 bases left between them. Germline V gene lookup returns CDR1 GTSNPN and CDR2 SVGIG (reference sequence). As DNA, the CDR3 is TGTGCCTGGAGAGGCGGCAGGGGAACAACTAATGAAAAACTGTTTTTT. Translated: CAWRGGRGTTNEKLFF.

V gene TRBV16 combines with J gene TRBJ1-2, with D perhaps matching TRBD1 (6 bases). V was pared by 0 bases and J by 2 bases, with 19 bases between. CDR1 KGHSY and CDR2 FQNENV come from the germline V gene. The CDR3 covers 18 residues. The CDR3 here is CASSQSIITGYRNYGYTF. CDR3 bases: TGTGCCAGCAGCCAATCCATAATCACAGGGTATCGGAACTATGGCTACACCTTC. The variable domain in full, with the rest retrieved from reference TRBV16 and TRBJ1-2, is GEEVAQTPKHLVRGEGQKAKLYCAPIKGHSYVFWYQQVLKNEFKFLISFQNENVFDETGMPKERFSAKCLPNSPCSLEIQATKLEDSAVYFCASSQSIITGYRNYGYTFGSGTRLTVV.

With respect to this clone: The identical CDR3 is also encoded by other nucleotide sequences in the sample. The chain combines TRBV30 with TRBJ1-2, with D possibly matching TRBD1 (6 bases). From germline, CDR1 is GTSNPN and CDR2 SVGIG (reference sequence). Trimming shortened V by 2 bases and J by 8 bases, and 12 bases separated the two germline ends. This CDR3 comprises 12 residues. CDR3 nucleotide sequence: TGTGCCTGGAGTACTGGACAGAGGGGCTACACCTTC. It is translated as CAWSTGQRGYTF.

The chain is built from TRBV29-1 and TRBJ1-6; 7 bases agree with TRBD1. The CDR3 extends over 13 amino acids. The V and J ends lost 4 bases and 6 bases, in that order; junction bases with no gene match: 3. CDR1 and CDR2 from the germline V gene are SQVTM and ANQGSEA. CDR3: CSVGDRVNSPLHF. In DNA form, the CDR3 reads TGCAGCGTTGGTGACAGGGTTAATTCACCCCTCCACTTT.

The chain uses TRBV7-2 and TRBJ1-3, with D unresolved. In germline, CDR1 is SGHTA, CDR2 FQGNSA. The CDR3 spans 14 residues. V was trimmed by 7 bases and J by 4 bases, leaving 14 bases between them. The chain's CDR3 is CASTSAGGGNTIYF. For the CDR3, the DNA is TGTGCCAGCACGTCCGCGGGTGGAGGAAACACCATATATTTT.

The chain joins TRBV2 to TRBJ2-5, with 8 bases matching TRBD1. Trimming removed 5 bases from V and 5 bases from J; junction bases left unmatched: 10. There are 15 residues in the CDR3. Germline CDR1 SNHLY, CDR2 FYNNEI. The CDR3, as DNA: TGTGCCAGCAGTCAAAGCCGGACAGGGTTGGAGACCCAGTACTTC. Protein sequence: CASSQSRTGLETQYF.

This sequence joins TRBV11-3 and TRBJ2-1; D uncertain. Germline CDR1 is SGHNT and CDR2 is YENEEA. Trimming cost V 1 base and J 6 bases, with 10 bases left between them. The CDR3 is 14 amino acids. CDR3 sequence (DNA): TGTGCCAGCAGCTTAGGTGAACACTCCAATGAGCAGTTCTTC. Translation gives CASSLGEHSNEQFF.

This clone is labeled as large (0.1 to 1%). V gene TRBV2 combines with J gene TRBJ2-5; possibly TRBD1 or TRBD2 for D (6 bases each). V gave up 7 bases and J gave up 2 bases, with 11 bases separating them. CDR3 size: 13 residues. Germline loops: CDR1 SNHLY, CDR2 FYNNEI. The CDR3 protein is CASMGGMQETQYF. In DNA form, the CDR3 reads TGTGCCAGCATGGGGGGCATGCAAGAGACCCAGTACTTC.

This sequence joins TRBV7-2 and TRBJ1-1; 11 bases match TRBD1. The CDR3 totals 13 residues. The J segment lost 10 bases and the V segment lost 5 bases, leaving 6 bases of the junction unmatched. Germline-derived CDR1 and CDR2 are SGHTA and FQGNSA. The CDR3 DNA reads as TGTGCCAGCAGCGGGGGACAGGGGGAAGGAGCTTTCTTT. Protein product: CASSGGQGEGAFF.

The V call is TRBV30, the J call TRBJ1-1; D may be TRBD1 (5 bases). In germline, CDR1 is GTSNPN, CDR2 SVGIG (reference sequence). V dropped 1 base and J dropped 1 base, with 19 bases sitting between them. The CDR3 is 17 residues long. The CDR3 DNA follows: TGTGCCTGGAGTGGAAATGGAAGGACAAGGGCGAACACTGAAGCTTTCTTT. Encoded protein: CAWSGNGRTRANTEAFF.

The chain uses TRBV5-1 and TRBJ2-7; TRBD1 matches 10 bases. CDR1 and CDR2 from the germline V gene are SGHRS and YFSETQ. The CDR3 sequence is 14 residues long. Trimming cost V 2 bases and J 3 bases; bases outside gene matches: 2. The CDR3 is CASSFDRGLYEQYF. CDR3 nucleotides: TGCGCCAGCAGCTTCGACAGGGGGCTCTACGAGCAGTACTTC.

The V call is TRBV10-3, the J call TRBJ2-1; D is unclear. This CDR3 has 12 amino acids. V was clipped by 5 bases and J by 10 bases, with 12 bases between them. Per germline, CDR1 ENHRY and CDR2 SYGVKD. The chain's CDR3 is CAISSPRMEQFF. The DNA of the CDR3 is TGTGCCATCAGTTCCCCGCGGATGGAGCAGTTCTTC.